This T cell receptor (beta chain) appears in the sequencing data of a study of cytomegalovirus exposure and HLA in healthy donors. PCR was performed using 60 Vbeta and 13 Jbeta primers. Profiling relied on immunoSEQ multiplex PCR, and the TCRdb table lists in-frame clones only, not all of them. The table has about 170,000 clones, 70% to 90% seen once. CDR1 and CDR2 (germline): SGHAT, FQDESV (reference sequence). This CDR3 spans 12 amino acids. Trimming took 2 bases from V and 5 from J, leaving 3 bases between them. The sequencing input was PBMCs. This TCR derives from a man aged 18 to 35 in good health and CMV-seropositive. The rearrangement uses TRBV11-1 and TRBJ2-2; no reliable D call. The CDR3: CASSLPTGELFF. The DNA for the CDR3 is TGTGCCAGCAGCTTACCAACCGGGGAGCTGTTTTTT.